This T cell receptor beta chain was identified in a study of post-analysis software for immune sequencing data. Unique molecular identifiers featured in each of the TCR beta cDNA libraries. T cells numbering roughly 0.9 to 11 million gave rise to about 490,000 cDNA molecules. TCRdb used MiXCR to reprocess the PCR reads, holding one entry per CDR3 protein. The sample consists of some 370,000 distinct CDR3 sequences, less than 35% of them appearing once. Worth noting for this clonotype: A much larger clone lies a single base off, so this may be a read error.

This clonotype was sampled from a girl under 18 with multiple sclerosis. Sequencing was carried out using blood.

This chain's CDR3 is CASNLGTAQETQYF. CDR3 DNA: TGTGCCAGCAACCTCGGGACAGCCCAAGAGACCCAGTACTTC. J is TRBJ2-5 and V is TRBV6-5; 7 bases line up with TRBD1. V shed 7 bases, J shed 1 base, and the junction held 6 bases outside the gene matches. The germline gives CDR1 MNHEY, CDR2 SVGAGI. The CDR3 covers 14 residues.